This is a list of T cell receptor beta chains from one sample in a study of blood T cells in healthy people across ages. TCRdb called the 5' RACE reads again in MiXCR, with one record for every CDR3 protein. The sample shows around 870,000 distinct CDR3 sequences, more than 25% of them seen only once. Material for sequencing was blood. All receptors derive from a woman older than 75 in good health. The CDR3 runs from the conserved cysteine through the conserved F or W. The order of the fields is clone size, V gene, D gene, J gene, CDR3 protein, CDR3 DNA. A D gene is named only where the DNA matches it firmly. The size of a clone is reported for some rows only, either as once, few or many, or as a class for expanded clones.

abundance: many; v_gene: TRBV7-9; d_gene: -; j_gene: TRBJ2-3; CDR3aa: CASSLAHGTDTQYF; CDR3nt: TGTGCCAGCAGCTTAGCGCACGGGACGGATACGCAGTATTTT
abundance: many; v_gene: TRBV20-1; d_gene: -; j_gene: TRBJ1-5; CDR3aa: CSARGYSNQPQHF; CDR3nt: TGCAGTGCTAGAGGGTATAGCAATCAGCCCCAGCATTTT
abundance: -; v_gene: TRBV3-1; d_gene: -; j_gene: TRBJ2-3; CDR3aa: CAGGGLADTRYF; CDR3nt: TGTGCCGGCGGAGGTCTGGCCGATACGCGGTATTTT
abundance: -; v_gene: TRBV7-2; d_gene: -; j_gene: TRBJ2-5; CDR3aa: CANGLEQIGETQYF; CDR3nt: TGTGCCAACGGCTTAGAACAAATTGGGGAGACCCAGTACTTC
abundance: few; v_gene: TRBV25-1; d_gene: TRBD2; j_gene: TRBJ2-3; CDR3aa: CASSDPAGGSDTQYF; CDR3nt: TGTGCCAGCAGTGACCCAGCGGGGGGTTCAGATACGCAGTATTTT
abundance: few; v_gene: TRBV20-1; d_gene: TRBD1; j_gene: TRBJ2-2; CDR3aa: CSALRQGYTGELFF; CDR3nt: TGCAGTGCCCTTAGACAGGGGTACACCGGGGAGCTGTTTTTT
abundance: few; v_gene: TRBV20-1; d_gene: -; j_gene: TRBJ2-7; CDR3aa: CSASKGQGYEQYF; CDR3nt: TGCAGTGCTAGTAAAGGGCAGGGCTACGAGCAGTACTTC
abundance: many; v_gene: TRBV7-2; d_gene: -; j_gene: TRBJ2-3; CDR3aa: CASSFLLRADTQYF; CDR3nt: TGTGCCAGCAGCTTTCTACTCAGGGCGGATACGCAGTATTTT
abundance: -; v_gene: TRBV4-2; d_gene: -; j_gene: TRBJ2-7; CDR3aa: CASSKEGGSYNEQYF; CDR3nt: TGTGCCAGCAGCAAAGAGGGGGGCTCCTACAATGAGCAGTACTTC
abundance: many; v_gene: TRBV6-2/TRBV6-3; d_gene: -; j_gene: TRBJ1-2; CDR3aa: CASNDPLGRGEGYTF; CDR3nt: TGTGCCAGCAACGATCCCCTCGGCAGGGGAGAAGGCTACACCTTC
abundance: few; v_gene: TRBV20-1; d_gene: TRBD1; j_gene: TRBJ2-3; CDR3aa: CSARIGQGTDTQYF; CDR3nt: TGCAGTGCTAGAATAGGACAGGGGACAGATACGCAGTATTTT
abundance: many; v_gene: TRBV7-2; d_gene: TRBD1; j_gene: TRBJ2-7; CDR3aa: CASSPWADRAYEQYF; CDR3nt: TGTGCCAGCAGCCCCTGGGCGGACAGGGCCTACGAGCAGTACTTC
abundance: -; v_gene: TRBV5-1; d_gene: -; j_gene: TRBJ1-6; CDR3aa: CASSLGNNSPLHF; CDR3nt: TGCGCCAGCAGCTTGGGAAATAATTCACCCCTCCACTTT
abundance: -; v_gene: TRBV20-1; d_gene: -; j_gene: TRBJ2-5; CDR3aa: CSANGARDQETQYF; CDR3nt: TGCAGTGCTAATGGAGCACGGGATCAAGAGACCCAGTACTTC
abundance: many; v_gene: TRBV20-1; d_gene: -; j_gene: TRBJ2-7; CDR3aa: CSATQREQYF; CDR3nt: TGCAGCGCAACCCAGCGCGAGCAGTACTTC
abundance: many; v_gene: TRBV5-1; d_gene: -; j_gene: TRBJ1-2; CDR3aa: CASSLDQNGYTF; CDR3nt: TGCGCCAGCAGCTTGGACCAGAATGGCTACACCTTC
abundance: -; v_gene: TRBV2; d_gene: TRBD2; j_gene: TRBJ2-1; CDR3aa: CASSEGLAGEQFF; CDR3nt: TGTGCCAGCAGTGAGGGACTAGCGGGGGAGCAGTTCTTC
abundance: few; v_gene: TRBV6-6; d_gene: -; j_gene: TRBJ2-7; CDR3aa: CASSPEGLEQYF; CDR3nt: TGTGCCAGCAGCCCGGAGGGCCTCGAGCAGTACTTC
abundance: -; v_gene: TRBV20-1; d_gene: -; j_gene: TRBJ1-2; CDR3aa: CSASPYNYGYTF; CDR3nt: TGCAGTGCTAGCCCCTATAACTATGGCTACACCTTC
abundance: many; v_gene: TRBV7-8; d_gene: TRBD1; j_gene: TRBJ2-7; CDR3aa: CASSRRDRTVSYEQYF; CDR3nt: TGTGCCAGCAGCAGGAGGGACAGGACCGTCTCCTACGAGCAGTACTTC
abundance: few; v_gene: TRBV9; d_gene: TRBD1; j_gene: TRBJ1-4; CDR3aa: CASSVGQGASNEKLFF; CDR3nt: TGTGCCAGCAGCGTAGGACAGGGGGCCTCTAATGAAAAACTGTTTTTT
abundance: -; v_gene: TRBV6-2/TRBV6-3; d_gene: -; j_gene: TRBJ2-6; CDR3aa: CASTLTWGTGANVLTF; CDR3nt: TGTGCCAGCACCCTGACCTGGGGGACCGGGGCCAACGTCCTGACTTTC
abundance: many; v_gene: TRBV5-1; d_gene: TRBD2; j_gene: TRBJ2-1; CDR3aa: CASRQTSGAYNEQFF; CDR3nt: TGCGCCAGCAGGCAAACTAGCGGGGCCTACAATGAGCAGTTCTTC
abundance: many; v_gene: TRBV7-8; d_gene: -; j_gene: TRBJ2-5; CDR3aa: CASSVRGRNQETQYF; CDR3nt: TGTGCCAGCAGCGTCAGGGGCCGGAACCAAGAGACCCAGTACTTC
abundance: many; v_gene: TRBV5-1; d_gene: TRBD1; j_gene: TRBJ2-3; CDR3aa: CASSSYRGDTQYF; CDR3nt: TGCGCCAGCAGCTCATACAGGGGAGATACGCAGTATTTT
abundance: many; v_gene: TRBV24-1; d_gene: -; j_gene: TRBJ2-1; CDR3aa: CATSDDREQFF; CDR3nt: TGTGCCACCAGTGATGACAGGGAGCAGTTCTTC
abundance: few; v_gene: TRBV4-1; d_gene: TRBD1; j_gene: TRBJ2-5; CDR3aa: CASSQVRGPGETQYF; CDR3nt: TGCGCCAGCAGCCAAGTAAGGGGGCCGGGGGAGACCCAGTACTTC
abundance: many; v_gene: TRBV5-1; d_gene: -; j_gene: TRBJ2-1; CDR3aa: CASRLNRDYNEQFF; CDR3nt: TGCGCCAGCCGCTTGAATAGGGACTACAATGAGCAGTTCTTC
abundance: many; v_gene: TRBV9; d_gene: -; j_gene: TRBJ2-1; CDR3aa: CASSVQGSKNEQFF; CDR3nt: TGTGCCAGCAGCGTTCAGGGATCTAAAAATGAGCAGTTCTTC
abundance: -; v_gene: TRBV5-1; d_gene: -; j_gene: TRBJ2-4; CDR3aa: CASSLAGPAKLHIQYF; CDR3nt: TGCGCCAGCAGCTTGGCAGGGCCCGCGAAGTTGCACATTCAGTACTTC
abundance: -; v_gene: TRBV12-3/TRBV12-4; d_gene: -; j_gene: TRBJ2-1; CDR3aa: CASSLDRSPNEQFF; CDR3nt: TGTGCCAGCAGTTTAGACAGGTCCCCCAATGAGCAGTTCTTC
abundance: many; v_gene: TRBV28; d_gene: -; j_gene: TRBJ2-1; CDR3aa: CASSLLLNSYNEQFF; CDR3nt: TGTGCCAGCAGTTTGCTGTTGAACTCCTACAACGAGCAGTTCTTC
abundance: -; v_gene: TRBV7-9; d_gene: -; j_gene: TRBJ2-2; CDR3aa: CASSLRQGLTGELFF; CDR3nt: TGTGCCAGCAGCTTACGGCAGGGGCTCACCGGGGAGCTGTTTTTT
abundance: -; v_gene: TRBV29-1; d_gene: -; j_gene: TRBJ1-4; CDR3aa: CSVSEATNEKLFF; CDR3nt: TGCAGCGTCAGTGAGGCAACTAATGAAAAACTGTTTTTT
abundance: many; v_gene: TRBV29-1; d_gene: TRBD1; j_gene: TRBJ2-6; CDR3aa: CSVGQGTGANVLTF; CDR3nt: TGCAGCGTGGGACAGGGGACAGGGGCCAACGTCCTGACTTTC
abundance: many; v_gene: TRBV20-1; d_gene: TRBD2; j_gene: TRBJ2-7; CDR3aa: CSANPSHGTTYEQYF; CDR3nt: TGCAGTGCCAACCCAAGCCACGGGACTACCTACGAGCAGTACTTC
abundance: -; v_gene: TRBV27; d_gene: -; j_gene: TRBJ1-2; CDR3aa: CASSKRDSWGGGYTF; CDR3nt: TGTGCCAGCAGTAAACGGGACTCTTGGGGAGGGGGCTACACCTTC